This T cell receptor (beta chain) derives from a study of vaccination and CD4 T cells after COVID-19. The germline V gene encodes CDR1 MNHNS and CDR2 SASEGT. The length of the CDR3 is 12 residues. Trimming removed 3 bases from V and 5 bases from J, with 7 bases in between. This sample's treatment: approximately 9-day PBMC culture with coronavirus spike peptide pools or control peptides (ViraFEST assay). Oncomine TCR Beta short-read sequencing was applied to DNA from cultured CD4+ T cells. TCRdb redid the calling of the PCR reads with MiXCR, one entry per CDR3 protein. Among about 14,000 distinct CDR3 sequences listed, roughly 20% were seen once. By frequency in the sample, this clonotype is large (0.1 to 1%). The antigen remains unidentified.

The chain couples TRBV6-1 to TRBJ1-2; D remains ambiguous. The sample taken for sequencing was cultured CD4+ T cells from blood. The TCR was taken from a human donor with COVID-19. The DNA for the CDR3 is TGTGCCAGCAGTGATCGTGAGTATGGCTACACCTTC. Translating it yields CASSDREYGYTF.